This TCR beta chain emerged from a study of blood T cell repertoires in COVID-19. Study-wide context: Spain, Italy and the United States supplied samples that represented acute and convalescent COVID-19. Sample material is recorded as cDNA or gDNA derived from T cells, B-cell-depleted T cells, or PBMCs.

Under the authors' procedure: Researchers report that nucleated cell counts were estimated from reference gene primer amplification. The data were produced by immunoSEQ multiplex PCR, yet TCRdb's version contains in-frame clones alone and is incomplete. The V and J calls and clone size are taken from that table; D and trimming were inferred from the DNA. The data hold about 210,000 clones, with about 86% observed a single time. From germline, CDR1 is KGHDR and CDR2 SFDVKD. The CDR3 has 14 amino acids. The germline V and J ends were trimmed by 0 bases and 5 bases, with 10 bases remaining between them.

The chain couples TRBV24-1 to TRBJ2-7; D remains ambiguous. The sequenced sample consisted of peripheral blood. The sequence was collected from a man aged 45-60 years with active or convalescent COVID-19. CDR3 amino acids: CATSDLNLPDEQYF. The CDR3 nucleotides read TGTGCCACCAGTGATTTGAATCTGCCGGACGAGCAGTACTTC.